This T cell receptor beta chain was documented in a study of CD8 T cells in Susac syndrome. Roughly 0.45 to 1 ug RNA was reverse transcribed with random hexamers. Multiplex PCR with immunoSEQ amplified the TCR beta CDR3 across 54 Vbeta and 13 Jbeta. TCRdb reanalysed the immunoSEQ multiplex PCR reads using MiXCR and keeps one entry per CDR3 protein. The sample has 350,000 to 550,000 distinct CDR3 sequences; about 85% are singletons. Sequencing of TCR beta was undertaken in CD8+ and CD4+ T cells derived from blood. The trim removed 1 base at V and 7 bases at J, leaving 9 bases unmatched. Germline assignment: CDR1 LGHDT and CDR2 YNNKEL (reference sequence). The CDR3 has 16 residues.

This TCR was recovered from a human donor with multiple sclerosis. The chain joins TRBV3-1 to TRBJ2-4, with 8 bases aligning to TRBD2. The source material was CD8+ T cells from PBMCs. CDR3 sequence (DNA): TGTGCCAGCAGCCAAGTGGCTGAGGGCGGGGGGAACATTCAGTACTTC. It codes for CASSQVAEGGGNIQYF.